The rows below give T cell receptor beta chains drawn from one sample of a study of blood T cell repertoires in COVID-19. Clones were read by immunoSEQ multiplex PCR, and TCRdb kept only the in-frame ones, dropping some. The table includes 60,000 to 75,000 clones, about 85% detected once. Sequencing used peripheral blood. The receptors shown here come from a man between 65 and 85 years old with active COVID-19. Both conserved end residues are part of each CDR3. D genes are given only for firm matches. Some rows have no size entry. The others give once, few or many, or a class for an expanded clone.

V gene	CDR3 length	clone size	D gene	J gene	CDR3 DNA	CDR3 protein
TRBV18	13	-	TRBD2	TRBJ2-1	TGTGCCAGCTCACCCCGCGATCCGGCCGCGGGGGTCTTC	CASSPRDPAAGVF
TRBV9	14	-	-	TRBJ2-5	TGTGCCAGCAGCGTATGGCGGGATCCGGAGACCCAGTACTTC	CASSVWRDPETQYF
TRBV28	12	-	-	TRBJ1-2	TGTGCCAGCAGTGCCCTACCCTATGGCTACACCTTC	CASSALPYGYTF
TRBV28	15	few	TRBD1	TRBJ2-7	TGTGCCAGCAGGGAAGGACAGGGGGTTCCCTACGAGCAGTACTTC	CASREGQGVPYEQYF
TRBV21-1	13	-	-	TRBJ2-3	TGTGCCAGCAAAAAAGGAGAGACAGATACGCAGTATTTT	CASKKGETDTQYF
TRBV7-2	16	-	TRBD2	TRBJ2-7	TGTGCCAGCAACCCCCGGTTGGGGGAGGGCGCCCACGAGCAGTACTTC	CASNPRLGEGAHEQYF
TRBV7-9	12	-	TRBD1	TRBJ1-2	TGTGCCAGCAGCACAGGGGTCTATGGCTACACCTTC	CASSTGVYGYTF
TRBV19	17	-	-	TRBJ2-7	TGTGCCAGTAGTATGGAGGGGAGTCGGGGACCGGCCTACGAGCAGTACTTC	CASSMEGSRGPAYEQYF
TRBV29-1	14	once	TRBD2	TRBJ2-3	TGCAGCGTTGATAAAGCGGGAGCGACAGATACGCAGTATTTT	CSVDKAGATDTQYF
TRBV28	17	once	-	TRBJ2-3	TGTGCCAGCAGCCCCCCACGACAGCCCGGGTGGGCAGATACGCAGTATTTT	CASSPPRQPGWADTQYF
TRBV10-2	11	-	-	TRBJ2-2	TGCGCCAGCAGCCCTTTAGGGGAGCTGTTTTTT	CASSPLGELFF
TRBV5-6	15	-	-	TRBJ1-1	TGTGCCAGCAGCCCCGGGGGGGGGTTAAGCACTGAAGCTTTCTTT	CASSPGGGLSTEAFF
TRBV4-3	16	-	TRBD2	TRBJ2-5	TGCGCCAGCAGCCCTCGGACTAGCGGGAGGGCGGAGACCCAGTACTTC	CASSPRTSGRAETQYF
TRBV19	14	-	-	TRBJ1-1	TGTGCCAGTATGGAGCACACCACCCTCACTGAAGCTTTCTTT	CASMEHTTLTEAFF
TRBV3-1/TRBV3-2	14	-	-	TRBJ1-5	TGTGCCAGCAGCCAAGGGCCTACAGGTCAGCCCCAGCATTTT	CASSQGPTGQPQHF
TRBV5-1	14	-	TRBD2	TRBJ2-7	TGCGCCAGCCGGGGGGCTAGCGGGATCGACGAGCAGTACTTC	CASRGASGIDEQYF
TRBV6-5	15	once	TRBD1	TRBJ1-6	TGTGCCGGTCGACAGGGGAGCTCCTATAATTCACCCCTCCACTTT	CAGRQGSSYNSPLHF
TRBV6-6	20	-	TRBD2	TRBJ2-2	TGTGCCAGCAGCTACCCCCGGCTAGCGGGAGATCGGGCGAACACCGGGGAGCTGTTTTTT	CASSYPRLAGDRANTGELFF
TRBV7-8	13	-	-	TRBJ2-7	TGTGCCACAGGACACCCGAGCTCCTACGAGCAGTACTTC	CATGHPSSYEQYF
TRBV30	12	few	TRBD1	TRBJ2-5	TGTGCCCAGGACAGGGGGCAAGAGACCCAGTACTTC	CAQDRGQETQYF
TRBV6-9	16	-	-	TRBJ1-3	TGTGCCAGCAGTTATCCGACTTGGCGCTCTGGAAACACCATATATTTT	CASSYPTWRSGNTIYF
TRBV18	16	-	TRBD2	TRBJ2-3	TGTGCCAGCTCACCGGGACTAGCGGTTAGCACAGATACGCAGTATTTT	CASSPGLAVSTDTQYF
TRBV7-9	13	-	-	TRBJ1-2	TGTGCCAGCAGCTTAGAAACAGCCTATGGCTACACCTTC	CASSLETAYGYTF
TRBV24-1	20	-	TRBD2	TRBJ2-5	TGTGCCACCAGTGACCCTGGACTAGCGGGAGGGCAGGTAGGGCAAGAGACCCAGTACTTC	CATSDPGLAGGQVGQETQYF
TRBV19	18	-	TRBD1	TRBJ2-3	TGTGCCAGTAGCCGGACAGGGGGCCCGACGGGCGGTTGGGATACGCAGTATTTT	CASSRTGGPTGGWDTQYF
TRBV4-3	14	-	TRBD1	TRBJ2-7	TGCGCCAGCAGCCAAGGTTTCCAGGGGGACGAGCAGTACTTC	CASSQGFQGDEQYF
TRBV28	18	-	TRBD1	TRBJ1-5	TGTGCCAGCAGTTCAGGGACAGGGATAGGGTTTGGCAATCAGCCCCAGCATTTT	CASSSGTGIGFGNQPQHF